The 10 T cell receptor beta chains below come from one sample, sequenced in a study of long-term antiretroviral therapy in people with HIV (dated by TCRdb to between 2021 and 2023). The immunoSEQ hsTCRB v3.0 assay was used at survey level resolution for TRB variable region sequencing. TCRdb obtained this table from immuneACCESS and retained in-frame rearrangements with V and J assigned. These tables miss some clones; where compared with another copy, unresolved V genes account for less than half of the shortfall, and the remainder is unexplained. Recorded for this sample are roughly 40,000 clones; around 88% of them occurred a single time. Of the sample, around 3.9% is held by the ten largest clones. Sequences were derived from unsorted PBMCs, sampled just before starting antiretroviral therapy. The receptors come from a woman aged 18-35 years with HIV.

The V and J genes are TRBV10-3 and TRBJ2-7; D unresolved. The CDR3 sequence is 12 residues long. Germline-derived CDR1 and CDR2 are ENHRY and SYGVKD. V was cut by 2 bases and J by 6 bases, with 8 bases left in between. The CDR3 region has the DNA TGTGCCATCAGTGAGATAGACTCCGAGCAGTACTTC. Its protein is CAISEIDSEQYF.

The V gene is TRBV4-1, the J gene TRBJ1-3; perhaps TRBD1 as D (6 bases). V lost 8 bases to trimming and J lost 2 bases, with 16 bases between them. Germline lookup yields CDR1 MGHRA and CDR2 YSYEKL. The length of the CDR3 is 15 residues. The CDR3 protein is CASQRGGGAGNTIYF. CDR3 bases: TGCGCCAGCCAAAGAGGGGGAGGGGCTGGAAACACCATATATTTT.

The CDR3 here is CASSKATVPLKGDYRPYNEQFF. The CDR3 nucleotides are TGTGCCAGCAGCAAAGCCACCGTCCCGCTCAAAGGGGACTACCGGCCCTACAATGAGCAGTTCTTC. The chain is built from TRBV21-1 and TRBJ2-1; the table's D call of TRBD2 was not tested on the DNA. TRBV21-1 is a pseudogene locus. This CDR3 comprises 22 residues.

The rearrangement joins TRBV9 to TRBJ2-1; 7 bases are a match to TRBD2. CDR3 length: 15 amino acids. Trimming took 1 base from V and 2 from J; bases not matched to a gene: 3. Germline V CDR1 and CDR2: SGDLS, YYNGEE. For the CDR3, the DNA is TGTGCCAGCAGCGTAACGGGAGGAGCCTACAATGAGCAGTTCTTC. Translated: CASSVTGGAYNEQFF. Together with reference TRBV9 and TRBJ2-1, the CDR3 gives the full variable domain: DSGVTQTPKHLITATGQRVTLRCSPRSGDLSVYWYQQSLDQGLQFLIQYYNGEERAKGNILERFSAQQFPDLHSELNLSSLELGDSALYFCASSVTGGAYNEQFFGPGTRLTVL.

V and J are TRBV15 and TRBJ2-6; the match to TRBD2 covers 7 bases. The CDR3 totals 16 residues. The V and J ends lost 8 bases and 0 bases, in that order; junction bases with no gene match: 7. Looked up from germline, CDR1 is LNHNV and CDR2 is YYDKDF (reference sequence). The CDR3 nucleotides are TGTGCCACCGGAGAGCGGGGCTCCTCTGGGGCCAACGTCCTGACTTTC. Its translation: CATGERGSSGANVLTF. Based on the CDR3 plus reference TRBV15 and TRBJ2-6, the full variable domain is DAMVIQNPRYQVTQFGKPVTLSCSQTLNHNVMYWYQQKSSQAPKLLFHYYDKDFNNEADTPDNFQSRRPNTSFCFLDIRSPGLGDTAMYLCATGERGSSGANVLTFGAGSRLTVL.

About this clone itself: In the same sample, other DNA sequences code for this CDR3. The rearrangement uses TRBV19 and TRBJ1-1; D unclear. The CDR3 covers 11 residues. Germline values: CDR1 LNHDA, CDR2 SQIVND (reference sequence). Trimming removed 1 base from V and 5 bases from J, with 2 bases in between. The CDR3 region has the DNA TGTGCCAGTAGTATAGTTACTGAAGCTTTCTTT. It specifies CASSIVTEAFF.

CDR3: CASSVDQSSYNEQFF. CDR3 in DNA: TGTGCCAGCAGCGTCGATCAGAGCTCCTACAATGAGCAGTTCTTC. The rearrangement links TRBV9 to TRBJ2-1; D is undetermined. CDR3 size: 15 residues. The V gene's germline CDR1 is SGDLS and CDR2 YYNGEE. Trimming pared 2 bases from V and 0 bases from J, leaving 9 bases between.

The V and J genes are TRBV7-3 and TRBJ2-1; D could derive from TRBD1 or TRBD2 (6 bases each). From germline, CDR1 is SGHTA and CDR2 FQGTGA. CDR3 length: 14 residues. Trimming cost V 6 bases and J 7 bases, with 16 bases left between them. The CDR3 loop is CASSGGKGGNEQFF. CDR3 coding DNA: TGTGCCAGCAGTGGGGGGAAAGGGGGGAATGAGCAGTTCTTC.

The CDR3 spells CATSLPIPSYNEQFF. The CDR3 nucleotides are TGTGCCACCTCGTTACCGATACCCTCCTACAATGAGCAGTTCTTC. This chain uses TRBV15 with TRBJ2-1, with no clear D. The CDR3 contains 15 residues. The germline V and J ends were trimmed by 8 bases and 0 bases, with 14 bases remaining between them. Per the germline V gene, CDR1 is LNHNV and CDR2 is YYDKDF (reference sequence).

V and J are TRBV28 and TRBJ2-2; D may be TRBD2 (6 bases). The CDR3 runs 15 residues. Per germline, CDR1 MDHEN and CDR2 SYDVKM. Trimming stripped 3 bases from V and 4 bases from J, with 12 bases between. The CDR3 region is CASSFYERVTGELFF. CDR3 nucleotide sequence: TGTGCCAGCAGTTTCTACGAGCGGGTCACCGGGGAGCTGTTTTTT.